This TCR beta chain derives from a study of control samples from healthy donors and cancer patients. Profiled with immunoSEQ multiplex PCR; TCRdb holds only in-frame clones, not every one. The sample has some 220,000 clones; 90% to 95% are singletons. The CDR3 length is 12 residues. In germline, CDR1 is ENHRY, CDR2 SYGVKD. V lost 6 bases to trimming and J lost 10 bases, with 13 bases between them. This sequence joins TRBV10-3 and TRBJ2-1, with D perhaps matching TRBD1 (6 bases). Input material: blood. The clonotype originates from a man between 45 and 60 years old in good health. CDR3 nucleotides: TGTGCCATCAGCGGACAGCGAGGAGAGCAGTTCTTC. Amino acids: CAISGQRGEQFF.